Following are 14 T cell receptor beta chains from one sample sequenced in a study of beta chain features in type 1 diabetes (dated by TCRdb to the late 2010s). Their antigens are not known. To prepare the library, the immunoSEQ multiplex PCR assay was applied. The High Capacity cDNA Reverse Transcription Kit was used to reverse transcribe all of the isolated RNA, meaning that expressed TCRB transcripts were what got sequenced. Held by TCRdb, this immuneACCESS table contains in-frame sequences only and omits some clones. Under half of the omission traces to an unresolved V gene where checked; the cause of the rest is unknown. Across this sample there are 600,000 or so clones, with 11% to 15% seen only once. The ten largest clones represent roughly 0.04% of the sample. The full study reports these points: Type 1 diabetes patients showed a moderate but significant shortening of TCRB CDR3 length in all four CD4+ subsets.

Sequences were obtained from naive CD4+ T cells from blood. The cell subset or site label, read with the paper, signifies: true naive CD4+ T cells. These receptors were taken from a man between 18 and 35 years old with type 1 diabetes.

The chain recombines TRBV2 with TRBJ2-3; D gene uncertain. The V gene lost 6 bases and the J gene lost 4 bases, with 11 bases spanning the gap. Germline CDR1 reads SNHLY; CDR2 reads FYNNEI. The CDR3 runs to 13 residues. This chain's CDR3 is CASRLTLPDTQYF. The CDR3, as DNA: TGTGCCAGCAGACTCACCCTCCCAGATACGCAGTATTTT.

The chain employs TRBV30 and TRBJ1-2; D call uncertain. The CDR3 covers 15 residues. Between the trimmed V and J ends, which lost 5 bases and 4 bases, there was a span of 20 bases. The germline V gene encodes CDR1 GTSNPN and CDR2 SVGIG (reference sequence). The CDR3 sequence: CAWQTRTVPSYGYTF. CDR3 in DNA: TGTGCCTGGCAAACCCGCACCGTCCCATCCTATGGCTACACCTTC.

This clone showed up just a few times. The chain carries TRBV27 and TRBJ1-2; D gene ambiguous. The CDR3 length is 13 residues. With 2 bases removed from V and 6 bases from J, the gap between germline ends came to 10 bases. The germline CDR1 and CDR2 sequences are MNHEY and SMNVEV (reference sequence). Written as DNA, the CDR3 is TGTGCCAGCAGTTTAAGAGGGAGGCATGGCTACACCTTC. Translated: CASSLRGRHGYTF.

This clone was counted between two and nine times. This rearrangement joins TRBV15 to TRBJ1-5; perhaps TRBD1 as D (6 bases). Germline CDR1 is LNHNV and CDR2 is YYDKDF (reference sequence). CDR3 size: 16 residues. Deletions cut 1 base from V and 2 bases from J, with 12 bases between. The CDR3 region is CATSRAGEGGNQPQHF. CDR3 in DNA: TGTGCCACCAGCAGAGCAGGGGAGGGGGGCAATCAGCCCCAGCATTTT.

V and J are TRBV7-9 and TRBJ2-1; tentative D call: TRBD2 (6 bases). This CDR3 region has 11 residues. V dropped 5 bases and J dropped 11 bases, with 10 bases sitting between them. Germline V lookup: CDR1 SEHNR, CDR2 FQNEAQ (reference sequence). The DNA of the CDR3 is TGTGCCAGCAGCCCTGGAGGGCAGCAGTTCTTC. It yields the protein CASSPGGQQFF.

The V gene is TRBV5-1, the J gene TRBJ2-2, with TRBD1 identical over 9 bases. Germline assignment: CDR1 SGHRS and CDR2 YFSETQ. This CDR3 comprises 17 residues. Trimming cost V 2 bases and J 5 bases; bases outside gene matches: 10. In DNA, the CDR3 is TGCGCCAGCAGCTTTGACCCGGGACAGGGTACGACCGGGGAGCTGTTTTTT. Its translation: CASSFDPGQGTTGELFF.

The sample holds a few counts of this clone. CDR3 coding DNA: TGTGCCAGCAGCCCCCAGCGCGGGGGAAGCTCCTACGAGCAGTACTTC. Its translation: CASSPQRGGSSYEQYF. V usage is TRBV7-6 and J usage is TRBJ2-7; 7 bases fit TRBD2. This CDR3 contains 16 residues. Losses at the gene ends were 5 bases for V and 0 bases for J; bases not matched to a gene: 10. Per the germline V gene, CDR1 is SGHVS and CDR2 is FNYEAQ.

This clone came up a few times. This chain connects TRBV15 to TRBJ1-5, with unresolved D. CDR3 size: 19 residues. Germline loops: CDR1 LNHNV, CDR2 YYDKDF (reference sequence). Trimming left V 0 bases short and J 0 bases short, with 18 bases between. CDR3 nucleotides: TGTGCCACCAGCAGAGATTACGGTCGGATAGGGTATAGCAATCAGCCCCAGCATTTT. Translation gives CATSRDYGRIGYSNQPQHF.

The rearrangement links TRBV5-1 to TRBJ1-2; no firm D call. Germline V gene data show CDR1 as SGHRS and CDR2 as YFSETQ. The CDR3 is made up of 14 amino acids. The ends were cut back, 0 bases at V and 4 bases at J, with 10 bases in the middle. Here the CDR3 reads CASSLVGNSYGYTF. The CDR3 nucleotides read TGCGCCAGCAGCTTGGTCGGGAATTCCTATGGCTACACCTTC.

This chain connects TRBV9 to TRBJ2-1; D is perhaps TRBD2 (6 bases). The germline V gene has CDR1 SGDLS and CDR2 YYNGEE. CDR3 size: 17 residues. Trimming stripped 1 base from V and 7 bases from J, with 21 bases between. CDR3 coding DNA: TGTGCCAGCAGCGTATCGGCGCCAGGAGGAGGGAAGAATGAGCAGTTCTTC. Its protein is CASSVSAPGGGKNEQFF.

The chain employs TRBV6-1 and TRBJ2-7; D is unclear. The germline V gene encodes CDR1 MNHNS and CDR2 SASEGT. CDR3 size: 12 residues. Trimming took off 0 bases at V and 6 bases at J, with 6 bases between the two ends. Here the CDR3 reads CASSEAGREQYF. CDR3 in DNA: TGTGCCAGCAGTGAAGCAGGCCGCGAGCAGTACTTC.

This chain's CDR3 is CAGSSSGNTIYF. CDR3 DNA: TGTGCCGGGTCTAGTTCTGGAAACACCATATATTTT. The chain combines TRBV27 with TRBJ1-3; D is ambiguous. This CDR3 region has 12 residues. Germline V CDR1 and CDR2: MNHEY, SMNVEV (reference sequence). Trimming left V 11 bases short and J 1 base short, with 9 bases between.

This clone was counted a few times. This chain links TRBV30 with TRBJ1-6; 7 bases map to TRBD1. The CDR3 has 13 residues. J lost 6 bases, V lost 3 bases, and 2 bases had no gene match. Germline values: CDR1 GTSNPN, CDR2 SVGIG (reference sequence). The CDR3 DNA sequence: TGTGCCTGGAGGAGACAGGGTAATTCACCCCTCCACTTT. It is translated as CAWRRQGNSPLHF.

J is TRBJ2-7 and V is TRBV4-3, with TRBD2 matching 8 bases. CDR1 and CDR2 from the germline V gene are LGHNA and YSLEER. V was pared by 0 bases and J by 2 bases, with 12 bases of the junction left unmatched. The CDR3 spans 18 residues. The CDR3 DNA reads as TGCGCCAGCAGCCAAGATTGGACTAGCCCCCAAGGGACCTACGAGCAGTACTTC. Translation gives CASSQDWTSPQGTYEQYF.